Listed below are T cell receptor beta chains from one sample, sequenced in a study of blood T cell repertoires in COVID-19. Method: immunoSEQ multiplex PCR; TCRdb's copy keeps in-frame clones and lacks some. The table shows 150,000 to 200,000 clones, with around 88% occurring only once. Input material: peripheral blood. These receptors were obtained from a young woman with acute or convalescent COVID-19. Each CDR3 is given with its conserved first and last residue. A D gene is named only where the DNA matches it firmly. Clone size is not always given. Where it is, it says once, few, many or a class for expanded clones.

J | V | size | D | DNA | CDR3
TRBJ1-2 | TRBV6-5 | . | TRBD1 | TGTGCCAGCAGCAACTTCGACAGGGTTTACACCTTC | CASSNFDRVYTF
TRBJ2-5 | TRBV5-1 | . | . | TGCGCCAGCAGCTTGGAGGGAGCTGGTTTTGGGACCCAGTACTTC | CASSLEGAGFGTQYF
TRBJ2-3 | TRBV5-1 | . | TRBD2 | TGCGCCAGCAGCTTGGGGCGGGGGTCTACAGATACGCAGTATTTT | CASSLGRGSTDTQYF
TRBJ1-3 | TRBV10-1 | . | . | TGCGCCAGCAGCCTCAGGGATGGAAACACCATATATTTT | CASSLRDGNTIYF
TRBJ1-5 | TRBV7-9 | . | . | TGTGCCAGCAGCTTATCGGTAACAGGGAATCAGCCCCAGCATTTT | CASSLSVTGNQPQHF
TRBJ1-1 | TRBV19 | . | TRBD1 | TGTGCCAGTAGTATGGGACAGGGAGCTTTCTTT | CASSMGQGAFF
TRBJ2-3 | TRBV10-3 | . | TRBD2 | TGTGCCACCCGGGGCGGGAGCTGGTTAGCAGATACGCAGTATTTT | CATRGGSWLADTQYF
TRBJ2-3 | TRBV12-5 | few | . | TGTGCTAGTGGCTCCAGGGGAAGATGGGCGCAGTATTTT | CASGSRGRWAQYF
TRBJ2-3 | TRBV30 | many | TRBD1 | TGTGCCTGGAGTTCCCCAGGGGGCTATACGCAGTATTTT | CAWSSPGGYTQYF
TRBJ2-3 | TRBV5-4 | . | . | TGTGCCAGCAGCTTTGGGCTATACACAGATACGCAGTATTTT | CASSFGLYTDTQYF